The subject of this entry is one TCR beta chain. Original processing notes: Amplifying reference gene primers gave estimates of nucleated cell counts. Clones were sequenced by immunoSEQ multiplex PCR, and TCRdb holds only the in-frame ones, with some missing. D and trimming were read from the DNA, whereas the V and J calls and clone size are those reported in that table. The table has around 130,000 clones, around 82% seen once; the top ten hold under 9.5%. The entry originates in a study of blood T cell repertoires in COVID-19. The wider study: Sites in the United States, Italy and Spain provided acute and convalescent COVID-19 samples. Sources were T cells, B-cell-depleted T cells, or PBMCs; the material itself was cDNA or gDNA.

The length of the CDR3 is 13 residues. Germline CDR1 and CDR2: KGHSH and LQKENI. V lost 3 bases, J lost 12 bases, and 17 bases lay in between. The V call is TRBV18, the J call TRBJ1-2; D is unclear. This receptor was obtained from a human donor in a cohort sampled during active COVID-19. The sequenced material came from peripheral blood. The CDR3 loop is CASSPETGLRDTF. The CDR3, as DNA: TGTGCCAGCTCACCGGAGACGGGCTTGAGGGACACCTTC. Using reference TRBV18 and TRBJ1-2 for the parts outside the CDR3, the full variable domain is NAGVMQNPRHLVRRRGQEARLRCSPMKGHSHVYWYRQLPEEGLKFMVYLQKENIIDESGMPKERFSAEFPKEGPSILRIQQVVRGDSAAYFCASSPETGLRDTFGSGTRLTVV.